Included here is one T cell receptor beta chain sequence, with context. Its target is unknown. These data originate in a study of neoadjuvant anti-PD-1 for oral cavity cancer. Turning to the study itself: Patients without progression got a fourth dose around day 43. Study-level results: Only three patients per response group were TCR-analyzed; validation needed. Pretreatment Treg/Th17 ratio correlated inversely with post-treatment tumor clonality.

The CDR3 loop spans 15 amino acids. V was pared by 6 bases and J by 0 bases, with 3 bases of the junction left unmatched. Germline V CDR1 and CDR2: MNHNY, SVGAGI (reference sequence). Sequencing used immunoSEQ multiplex PCR; TCRdb keeps in-frame clones, though not all of them. The data show 5,500 to 7,000 clones, about 57% seen once. The time point denotes: after neoadjuvant nivolumab, at surgical resection. These newly diagnosed stage II-IVA oral cavity squamous cell carcinoma patients had no prior systemic or radiation treatment. This TCR was recovered from a person aged 35 to 85 with oral cavity squamous cell carcinoma. The material was tumor tissue, obtained after nivolumab (anti-PD-1) treatment. V and J are TRBV6-6 and TRBJ2-3; 10 nucleotides line up with TRBD2. The CDR3 DNA reads as TGTGCCAGCAGCGGGACTAGCGTGAGCACAGATACGCAGTATTTT. Translation gives CASSGTSVSTDTQYF.